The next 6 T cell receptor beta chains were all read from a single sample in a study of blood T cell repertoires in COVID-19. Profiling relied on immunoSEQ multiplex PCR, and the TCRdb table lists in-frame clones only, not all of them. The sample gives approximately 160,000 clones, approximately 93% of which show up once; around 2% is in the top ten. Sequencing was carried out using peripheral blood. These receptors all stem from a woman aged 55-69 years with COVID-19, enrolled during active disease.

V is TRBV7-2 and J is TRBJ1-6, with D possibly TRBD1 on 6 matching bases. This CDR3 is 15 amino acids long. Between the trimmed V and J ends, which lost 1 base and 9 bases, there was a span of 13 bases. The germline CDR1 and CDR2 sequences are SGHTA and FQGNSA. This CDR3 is CASSLDQGPGSPLHF. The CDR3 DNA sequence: TGTGCCAGCAGCTTAGATCAGGGGCCGGGTTCACCCCTCCACTTT.

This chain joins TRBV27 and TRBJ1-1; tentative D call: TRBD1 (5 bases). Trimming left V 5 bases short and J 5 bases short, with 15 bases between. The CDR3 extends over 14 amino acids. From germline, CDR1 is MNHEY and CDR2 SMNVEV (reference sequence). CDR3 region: CASSPRGGVTEAFF. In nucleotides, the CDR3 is TGTGCCAGCAGTCCCCGGGGGGGGGTTACTGAAGCTTTCTTT.

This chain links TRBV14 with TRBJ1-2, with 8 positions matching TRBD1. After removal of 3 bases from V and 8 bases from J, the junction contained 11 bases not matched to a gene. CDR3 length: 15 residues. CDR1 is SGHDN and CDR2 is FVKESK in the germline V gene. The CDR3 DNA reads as TGTGCCAGCAGCCACCCGGGACAGGCCGCTATGGGCTACACCTTC. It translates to CASSHPGQAAMGYTF.

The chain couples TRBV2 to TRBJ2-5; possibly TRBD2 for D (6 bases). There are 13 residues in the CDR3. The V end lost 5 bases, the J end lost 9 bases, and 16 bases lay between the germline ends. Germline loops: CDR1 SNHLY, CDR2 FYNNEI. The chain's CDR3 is CASSFTGLLSQYF. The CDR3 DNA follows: TGTGCCAGCAGTTTTACGGGACTTTTGTCCCAGTACTTC.

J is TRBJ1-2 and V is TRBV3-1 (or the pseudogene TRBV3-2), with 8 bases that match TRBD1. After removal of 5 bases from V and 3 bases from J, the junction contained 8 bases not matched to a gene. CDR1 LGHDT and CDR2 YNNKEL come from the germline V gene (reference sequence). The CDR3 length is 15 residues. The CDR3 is CASSTPGQEDYGYTF. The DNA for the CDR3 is TGTGCCAGCAGCACCCCGGGACAGGAGGACTATGGCTACACCTTC.

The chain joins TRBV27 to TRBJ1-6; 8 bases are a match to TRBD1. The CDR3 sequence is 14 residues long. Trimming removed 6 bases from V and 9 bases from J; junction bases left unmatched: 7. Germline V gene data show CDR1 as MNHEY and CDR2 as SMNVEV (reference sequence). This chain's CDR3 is CASSRQGPVSPLHF. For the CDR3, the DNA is TGTGCCAGCAGCCGACAGGGGCCGGTTTCACCCCTCCACTTT.